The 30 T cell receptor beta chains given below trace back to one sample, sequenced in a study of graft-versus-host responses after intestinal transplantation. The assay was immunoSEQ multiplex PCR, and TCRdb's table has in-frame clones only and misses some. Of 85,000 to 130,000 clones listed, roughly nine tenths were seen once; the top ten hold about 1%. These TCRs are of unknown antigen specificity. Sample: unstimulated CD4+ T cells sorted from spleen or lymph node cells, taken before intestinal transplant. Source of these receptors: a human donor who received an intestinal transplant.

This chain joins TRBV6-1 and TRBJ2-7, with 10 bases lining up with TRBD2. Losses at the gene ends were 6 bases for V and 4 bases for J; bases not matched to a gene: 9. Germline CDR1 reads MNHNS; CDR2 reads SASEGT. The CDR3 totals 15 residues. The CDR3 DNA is TGTGCCAGCAGAGCCGGACTAGCGGAGAGTTACGAGCAGTACTTC. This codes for CASRAGLAESYEQYF.

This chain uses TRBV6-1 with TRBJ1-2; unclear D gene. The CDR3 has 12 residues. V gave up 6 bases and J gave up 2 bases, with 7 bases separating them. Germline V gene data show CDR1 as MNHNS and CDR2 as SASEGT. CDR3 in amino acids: CASRPVNYGYTF. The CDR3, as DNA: TGTGCCAGCAGGCCGGTAAACTATGGCTACACCTTC.

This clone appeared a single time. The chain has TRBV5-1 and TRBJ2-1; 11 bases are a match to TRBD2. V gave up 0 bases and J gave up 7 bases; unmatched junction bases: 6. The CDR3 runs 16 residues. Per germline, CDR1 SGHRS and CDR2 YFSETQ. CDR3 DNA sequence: TGCGCCAGCAGCTTGGGTAGCGGGAGGGCTTCTAATGAGCAGTTCTTC. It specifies CASSLGSGRASNEQFF.

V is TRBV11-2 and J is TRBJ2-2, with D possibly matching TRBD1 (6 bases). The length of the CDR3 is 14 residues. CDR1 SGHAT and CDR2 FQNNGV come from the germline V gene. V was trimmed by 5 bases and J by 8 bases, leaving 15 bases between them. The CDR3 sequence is CASSPRQAGGELFF. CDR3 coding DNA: TGTGCCAGCAGCCCTAGACAGGCTGGTGGGGAGCTGTTTTTT.

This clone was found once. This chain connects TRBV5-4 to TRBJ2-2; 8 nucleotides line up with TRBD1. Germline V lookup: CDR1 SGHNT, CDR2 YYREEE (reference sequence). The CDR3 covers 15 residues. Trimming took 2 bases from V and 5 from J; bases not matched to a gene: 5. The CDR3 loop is CASSFVQGGTGELFF. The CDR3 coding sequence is TGTGCCAGCAGCTTTGTACAGGGGGGAACCGGGGAGCTGTTTTTT.

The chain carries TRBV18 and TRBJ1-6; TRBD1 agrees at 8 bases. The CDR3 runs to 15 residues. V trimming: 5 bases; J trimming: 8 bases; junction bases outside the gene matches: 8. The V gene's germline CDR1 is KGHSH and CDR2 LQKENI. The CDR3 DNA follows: TGTGCCAGCTCAACCATTCAGGGGGCGGATTCACCCCTCCACTTT. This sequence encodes CASSTIQGADSPLHF.

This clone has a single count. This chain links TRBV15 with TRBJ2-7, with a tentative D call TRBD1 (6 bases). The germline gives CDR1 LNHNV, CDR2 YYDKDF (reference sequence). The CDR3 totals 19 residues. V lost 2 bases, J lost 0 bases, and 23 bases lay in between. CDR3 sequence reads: CATSRTHFPGQGASYEQYF. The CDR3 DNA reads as TGTGCCACCAGCAGAACCCACTTTCCGGGACAAGGGGCCTCCTACGAGCAGTACTTC.

The CDR3 reads CASSPRQVPDTQYF. The DNA for the CDR3 is TGTGCCAGCAGCCCGAGACAGGTTCCAGATACGCAGTATTTT. The chain carries TRBV7-2 and TRBJ2-3, with TRBD1 as a possible D gene (6 bases). Trimming removed 5 bases from V and 4 bases from J, with 13 bases in between. The CDR3 consists of 14 residues. In germline, CDR1 is SGHTA, CDR2 FQGNSA.

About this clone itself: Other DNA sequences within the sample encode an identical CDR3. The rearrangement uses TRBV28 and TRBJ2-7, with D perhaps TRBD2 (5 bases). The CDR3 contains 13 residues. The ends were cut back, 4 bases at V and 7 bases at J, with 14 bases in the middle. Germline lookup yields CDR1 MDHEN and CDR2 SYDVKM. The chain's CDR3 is CASSSPTSGEQYF. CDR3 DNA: TGTGCCAGCAGTTCTCCAACTAGTGGAGAGCAGTACTTC.

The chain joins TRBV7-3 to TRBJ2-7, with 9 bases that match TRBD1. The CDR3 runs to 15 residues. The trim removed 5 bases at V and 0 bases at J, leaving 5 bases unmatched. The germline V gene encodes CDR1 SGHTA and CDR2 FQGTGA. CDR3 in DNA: TGTGCCAGCAGCCCCACAGGGGGCCTCTCCTACGAGCAGTACTTC. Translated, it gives CASSPTGGLSYEQYF. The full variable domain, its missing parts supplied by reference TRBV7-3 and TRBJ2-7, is GAGVSQTPSNKVTEKGKYVELRCDPISGHTALYWYRQSLGQGPEFLIYFQGTGAADDSGLPNDRFFAVRPEGSVSTLKIQRTERGDSAVYLCASSPTGGLSYEQYFGPGTRLTVT.

CDR3 bases: TGCGCCAGCAGCTCATTACCGGGACTAGCGGGATTCGAGCAGTACTTC. Amino acids: CASSSLPGLAGFEQYF. This chain connects TRBV5-1 to TRBJ2-7, with 13 bases identical to TRBD2. The CDR3 loop spans 16 amino acids. V was pared by 3 bases and J by 6 bases, with 9 bases of the junction left unmatched. The germline CDR1 and CDR2 sequences are SGHRS and YFSETQ.

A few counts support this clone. As DNA, the CDR3 is TGTGCCAGCAGCTTAGCCCCTAGCGGGCTCTCCTACGAGCAGTACTTC. This translates into CASSLAPSGLSYEQYF. The rearrangement links TRBV7-6 to TRBJ2-7; the match to TRBD2 covers 8 bases. CDR3 length: 16 residues. J lost 0 bases, V lost 0 bases, and 4 bases had no gene match. Germline V CDR1 and CDR2: SGHVS, FNYEAQ.

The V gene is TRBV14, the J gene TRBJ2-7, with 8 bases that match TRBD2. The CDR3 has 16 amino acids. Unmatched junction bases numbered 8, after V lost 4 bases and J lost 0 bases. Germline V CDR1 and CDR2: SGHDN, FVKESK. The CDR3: CASSPLAGPSSYEQYF. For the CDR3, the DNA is TGTGCCAGCAGCCCGCTAGCGGGCCCCAGCTCCTACGAGCAGTACTTC.

CDR3 residues: CASSQDFRQNQPQHF. Written as DNA, the CDR3 is TGTGCCAGCAGCCAAGATTTTCGGCAGAATCAGCCCCAGCATTTT. This rearrangement joins TRBV4-2 to TRBJ1-5; D remains ambiguous. The CDR3 consists of 15 residues. V lost 0 bases, J lost 4 bases, and 10 bases lay in between. CDR1 is LGHNA and CDR2 is YNFKEQ in the germline V gene.

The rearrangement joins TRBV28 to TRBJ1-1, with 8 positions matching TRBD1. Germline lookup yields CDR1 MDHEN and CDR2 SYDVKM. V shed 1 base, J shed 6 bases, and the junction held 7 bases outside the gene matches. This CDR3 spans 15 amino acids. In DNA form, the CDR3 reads TGTGCCAGCAGTTTATTTACGGGACAGGCCGCTGAAGCTTTCTTT. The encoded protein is CASSLFTGQAAEAFF.

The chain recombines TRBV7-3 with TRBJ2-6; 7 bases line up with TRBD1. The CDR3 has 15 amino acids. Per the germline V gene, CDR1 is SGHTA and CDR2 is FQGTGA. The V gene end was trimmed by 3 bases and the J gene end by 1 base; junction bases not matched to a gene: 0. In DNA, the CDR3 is TGTGCCAGCAGCTTGACAGGGTCTGGGGCCAACGTCCTGACTTTC. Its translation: CASSLTGSGANVLTF.

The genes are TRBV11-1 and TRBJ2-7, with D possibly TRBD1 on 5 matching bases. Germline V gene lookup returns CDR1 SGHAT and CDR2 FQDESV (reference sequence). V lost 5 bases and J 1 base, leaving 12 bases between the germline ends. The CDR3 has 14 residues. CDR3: CASSIQQESYEQYF. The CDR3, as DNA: TGTGCCAGCAGCATCCAACAGGAGTCCTACGAGCAGTACTTC.

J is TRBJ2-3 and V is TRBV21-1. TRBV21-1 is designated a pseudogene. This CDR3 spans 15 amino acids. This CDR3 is CASSDSGTSTDTQYF. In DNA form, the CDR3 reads TGTGCCAGCAGCGACTCAGGGACGAGCACAGATACGCAGTATTTT.

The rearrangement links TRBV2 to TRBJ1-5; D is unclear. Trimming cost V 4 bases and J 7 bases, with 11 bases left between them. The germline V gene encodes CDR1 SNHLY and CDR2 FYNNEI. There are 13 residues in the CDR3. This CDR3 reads CASSVRSPQPQHF. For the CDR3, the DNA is TGTGCCAGCAGTGTACGCAGTCCCCAGCCCCAGCATTTT.

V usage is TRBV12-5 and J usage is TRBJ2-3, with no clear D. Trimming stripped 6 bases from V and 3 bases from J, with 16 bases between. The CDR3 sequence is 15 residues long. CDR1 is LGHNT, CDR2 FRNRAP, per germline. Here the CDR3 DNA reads TGTGCTAGTGGCTCGACTTATTCGGGTACAGATACGCAGTATTTT. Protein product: CASGSTYSGTDTQYF.

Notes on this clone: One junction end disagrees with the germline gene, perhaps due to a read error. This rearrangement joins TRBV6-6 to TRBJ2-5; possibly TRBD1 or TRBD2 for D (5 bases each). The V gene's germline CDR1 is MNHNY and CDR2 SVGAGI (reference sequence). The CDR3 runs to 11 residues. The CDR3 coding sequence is TGTGCCAGCAGTTATGAGGGGCGCACTGACTTC. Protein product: CASSYEGRTDF.

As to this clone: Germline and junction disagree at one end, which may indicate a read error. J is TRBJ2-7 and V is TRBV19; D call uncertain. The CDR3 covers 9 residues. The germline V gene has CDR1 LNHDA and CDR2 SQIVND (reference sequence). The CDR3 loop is CASSLRPPF. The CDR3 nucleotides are TGTGCCAGTAGTCTGCGCCCACCCTTC.

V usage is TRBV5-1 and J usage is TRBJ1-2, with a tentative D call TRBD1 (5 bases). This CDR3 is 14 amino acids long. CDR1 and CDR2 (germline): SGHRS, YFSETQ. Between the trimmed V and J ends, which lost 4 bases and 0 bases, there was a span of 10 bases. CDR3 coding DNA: TGCGCCAGCAGCGTCCCGGGGGCTAACTATGGCTACACCTTC. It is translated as CASSVPGANYGYTF. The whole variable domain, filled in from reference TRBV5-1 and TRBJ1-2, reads KAGVTQTPRYLIKTRGQQVTLSCSPISGHRSVSWYQQTPGQGLQFLFEYFSETQRNKGNFPGRFSGRQFSNSRSEMNVSTLELGDSALYLCASSVPGANYGYTFGSGTRLTVV.

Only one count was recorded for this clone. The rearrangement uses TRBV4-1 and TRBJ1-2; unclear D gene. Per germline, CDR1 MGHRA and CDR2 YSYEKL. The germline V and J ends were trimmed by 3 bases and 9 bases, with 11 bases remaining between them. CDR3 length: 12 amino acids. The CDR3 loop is CASSQTRGSYTF. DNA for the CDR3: TGCGCCAGCAGCCAGACGAGAGGTAGCTACACCTTC.

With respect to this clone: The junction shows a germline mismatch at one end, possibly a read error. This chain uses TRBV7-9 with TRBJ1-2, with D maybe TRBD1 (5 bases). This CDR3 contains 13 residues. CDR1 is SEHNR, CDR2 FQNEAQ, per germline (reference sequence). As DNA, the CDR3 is TGTGCCAGCAGCATAGCCCAGGGCTATGGCTACACCTTC. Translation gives CASSIAQGYGYTF.

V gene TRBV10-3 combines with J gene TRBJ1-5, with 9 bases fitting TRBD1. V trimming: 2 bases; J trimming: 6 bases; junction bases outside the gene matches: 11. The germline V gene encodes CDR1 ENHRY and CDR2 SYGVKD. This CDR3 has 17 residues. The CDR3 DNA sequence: TGTGCCATCAGTGAGATATATACAGGGGGCTATGGTCAGCCCCAGCATTTT. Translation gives CAISEIYTGGYGQPQHF.

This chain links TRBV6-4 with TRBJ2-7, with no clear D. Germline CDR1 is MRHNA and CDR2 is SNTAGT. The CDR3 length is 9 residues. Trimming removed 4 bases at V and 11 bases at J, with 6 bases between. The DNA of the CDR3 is TGTGCCAGCAGTGGACTTAAGTACTTC. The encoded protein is CASSGLKYF.

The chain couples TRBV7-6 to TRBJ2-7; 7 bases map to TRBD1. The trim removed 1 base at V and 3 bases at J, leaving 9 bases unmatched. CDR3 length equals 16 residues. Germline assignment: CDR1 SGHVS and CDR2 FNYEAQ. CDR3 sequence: CASSLGDRVIGYEQYF. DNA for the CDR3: TGTGCCAGCAGCTTAGGCGACAGGGTAATCGGCTACGAGCAGTACTTC.

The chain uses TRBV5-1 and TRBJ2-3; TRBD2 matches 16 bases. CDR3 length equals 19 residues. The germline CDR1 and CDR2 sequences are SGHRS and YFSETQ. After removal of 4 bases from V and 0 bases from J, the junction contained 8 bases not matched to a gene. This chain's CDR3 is CASSRGLAGGPSSTDTQYF. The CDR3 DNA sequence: TGCGCCAGCAGCAGGGGACTAGCGGGGGGGCCCTCTAGCACAGATACGCAGTATTTT.

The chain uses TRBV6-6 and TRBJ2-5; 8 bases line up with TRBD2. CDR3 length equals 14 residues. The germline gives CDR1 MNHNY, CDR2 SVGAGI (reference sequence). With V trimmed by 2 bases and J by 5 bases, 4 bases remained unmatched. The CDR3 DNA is TGTGCCAGCAGTTACAGCGGGAGCGTCGAGACCCAGTACTTC. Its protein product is CASSYSGSVETQYF.